There are many counts of the clone carrying this T cell receptor beta chain. Its antigen is not identified. Those patients with uncontrolled infection, other autoimmune disease, pregnancy or lactation were excluded. This specimen belongs to a study of T cells in Graves' hyperthyroidism and ophthalmopathy. Regions amplified from RNA transcripts were the TCR beta CDR3 regions. A set of HTBI primers served as the primers for a first-round RT-PCR of the TCR CDR3. TCRdb called the multiplex PCR reads again in MiXCR, with one record for every CDR3 protein. The sample has some 580,000 distinct CDR3 sequences, 16% seen once. Broader study findings: Stable hyperthyroidism and ophthalmopathy were separated using 13 V-J signatures.

Sequencing was carried out using blood. The receptor's source is a woman between 40 and 50 years old with Graves' ophthalmopathy.

The CDR3 spells CASSPTSFSGYTF. CDR3 nucleotide sequence: TGTGCCAGCAGTCCGACCTCGTTTTCGGGCTACACCTTC. This sequence joins TRBV3-1 and TRBJ1-2; no reliable D call. Germline V gives CDR1 LGHDT, CDR2 YNNKEL (reference sequence). This CDR3 region has 13 residues. V was shortened by 6 bases and J by 8 bases, with 16 bases between the two germline ends.